This entry is about one T cell receptor beta chain. The CDR3 runs to 17 residues. The ends were cut back, 1 base at V and 0 bases at J, with 14 bases in the middle. Germline V gene sequence: CDR1 PRHDT, CDR2 FYEKMQ (reference sequence). Method: immunoSEQ multiplex PCR; TCRdb's copy keeps in-frame clones and lacks some. The sample gives approximately 12,000 clones, roughly four fifths of which show up once; approximately 3.8% is in the top ten. These data are taken from a study of blood T cell repertoires in COVID-19. The overall study: T cells, B-cell-depleted T cells, or PBMCs supplied cDNA or gDNA.

This TCR was sampled from a woman aged 60 to 75 with acute or convalescent COVID-19. The chain is built from TRBV13 and TRBJ2-3, with D tentatively TRBD2 (6 bases). Sequenced input: peripheral blood. CDR3 amino acids: CASSLARRAGSTDTQYF. CDR3 nucleotides: TGTGCCAGCAGCTTAGCTCGTAGGGCGGGGAGCACAGATACGCAGTATTTT.